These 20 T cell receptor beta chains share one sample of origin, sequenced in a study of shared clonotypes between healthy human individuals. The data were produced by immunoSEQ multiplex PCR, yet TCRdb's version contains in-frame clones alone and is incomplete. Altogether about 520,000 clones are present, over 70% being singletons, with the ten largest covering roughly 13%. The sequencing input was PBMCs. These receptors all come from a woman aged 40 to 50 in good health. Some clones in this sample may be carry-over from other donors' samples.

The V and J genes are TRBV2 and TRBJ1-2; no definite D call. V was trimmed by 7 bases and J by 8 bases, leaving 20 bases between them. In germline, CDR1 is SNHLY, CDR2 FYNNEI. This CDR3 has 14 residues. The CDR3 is CASNPESATSGYTF. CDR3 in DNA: TGTGCCAGCAACCCGGAGTCGGCAACGAGCGGCTACACCTTC.

The CDR3 protein is CSVESWGGGTEAFF. CDR3 nucleotides: TGCAGCGTTGAATCCTGGGGGGGCGGAACTGAAGCTTTCTTT. The chain employs TRBV29-1 and TRBJ1-1, with D perhaps TRBD1 (6 bases). V lost 2 bases, J lost 5 bases, and 15 bases lay in between. This CDR3 has 14 residues. Germline values: CDR1 SQVTM, CDR2 ANQGSEA. The full variable domain, rest sourced from reference TRBV29-1 and TRBJ1-1, is SAVISQKPSRDICQRGTSLTIQCQVDSQVTMMFWYRQQPGQSLTLIATANQGSEATYESGFVIDKFPISRPNLTFSTLTVSNMSPEDSSIYLCSVESWGGGTEAFFGQGTRLTVV.

The CDR3: CASSSGQPHTEAFF. The DNA for the CDR3 is TGTGCCAGCAGCTCGGGACAGCCCCACACTGAAGCTTTCTTT. The chain employs TRBV5-4 and TRBJ1-1, with 7 bases that match TRBD1. The J segment lost 3 bases and the V segment lost 3 bases, leaving 5 bases of the junction unmatched. The CDR3 extends over 14 amino acids. Germline V gene sequence: CDR1 SGHNT, CDR2 YYREEE (reference sequence).

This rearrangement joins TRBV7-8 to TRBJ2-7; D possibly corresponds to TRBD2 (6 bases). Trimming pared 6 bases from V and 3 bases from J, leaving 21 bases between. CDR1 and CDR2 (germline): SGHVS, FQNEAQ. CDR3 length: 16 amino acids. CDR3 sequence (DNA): TGTGCCAGCAGTCTCGTGAGGCGGGAACTCGTCTACGAGCAGTACTTC. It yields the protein CASSLVRRELVYEQYF.

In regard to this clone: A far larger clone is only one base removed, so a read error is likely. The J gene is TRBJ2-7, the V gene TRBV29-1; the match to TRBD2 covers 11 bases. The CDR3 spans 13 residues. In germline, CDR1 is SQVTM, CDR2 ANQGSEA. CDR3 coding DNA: TGCAGCGTTGCGGGACTAGCGGTCCACGATCAGTACTTC. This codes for CSVAGLAVHDQYF.

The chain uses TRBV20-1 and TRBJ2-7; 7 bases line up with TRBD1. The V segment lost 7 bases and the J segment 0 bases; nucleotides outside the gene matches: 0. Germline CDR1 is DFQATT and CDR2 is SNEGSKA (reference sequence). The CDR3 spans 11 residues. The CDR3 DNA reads TGCAGTGGGACAGGCTCCTACGAGCAGTACTTC. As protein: CSGTGSYEQYF.

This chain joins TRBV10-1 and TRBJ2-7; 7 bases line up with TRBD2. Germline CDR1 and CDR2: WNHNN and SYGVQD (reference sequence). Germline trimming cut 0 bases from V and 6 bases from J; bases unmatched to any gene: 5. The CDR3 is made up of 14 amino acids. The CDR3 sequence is CASSESGGFGEQYF. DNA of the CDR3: TGCGCCAGCAGTGAGTCGGGAGGGTTCGGCGAGCAGTACTTC.

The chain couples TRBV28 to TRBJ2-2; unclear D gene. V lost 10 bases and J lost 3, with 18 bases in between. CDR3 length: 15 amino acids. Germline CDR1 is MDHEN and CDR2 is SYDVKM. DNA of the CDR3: TGTGCCATCCCCAAGGAGAAGGCGCACACCGGGGAGCTGTTTTTT. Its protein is CAIPKEKAHTGELFF.

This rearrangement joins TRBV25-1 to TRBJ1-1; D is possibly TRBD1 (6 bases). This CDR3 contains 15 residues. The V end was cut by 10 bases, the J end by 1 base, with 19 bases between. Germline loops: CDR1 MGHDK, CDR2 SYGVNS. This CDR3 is CANVPGGAGNTEAFF. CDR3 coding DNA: TGTGCCAATGTCCCTGGGGGCGCAGGGAACACTGAAGCTTTCTTT.

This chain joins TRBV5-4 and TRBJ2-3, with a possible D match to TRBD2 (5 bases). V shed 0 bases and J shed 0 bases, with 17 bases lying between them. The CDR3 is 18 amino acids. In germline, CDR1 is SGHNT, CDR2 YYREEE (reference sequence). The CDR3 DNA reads TGTGCCAGCAGCTTGGGTTTCGGGGATTTGTTAAGCACAGATACGCAGTATTTT. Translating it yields CASSLGFGDLLSTDTQYF.

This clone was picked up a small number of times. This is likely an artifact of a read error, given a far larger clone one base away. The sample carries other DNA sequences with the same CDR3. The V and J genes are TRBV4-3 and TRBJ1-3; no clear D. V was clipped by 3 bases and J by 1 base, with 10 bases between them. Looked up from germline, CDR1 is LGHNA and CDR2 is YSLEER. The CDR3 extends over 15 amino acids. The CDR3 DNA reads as TGCGCCAGCAGCCAGACCTATAGTTCTGGAAACACCATATATTTT. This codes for CASSQTYSSGNTIYF.

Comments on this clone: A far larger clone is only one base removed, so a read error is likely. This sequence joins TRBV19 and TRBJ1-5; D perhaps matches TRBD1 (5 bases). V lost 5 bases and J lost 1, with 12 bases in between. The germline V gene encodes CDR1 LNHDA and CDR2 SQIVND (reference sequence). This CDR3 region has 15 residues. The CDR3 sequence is CASSPIWDSNQPQHF. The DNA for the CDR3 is TGTGCCAGTAGTCCAATCTGGGACAGCAATCAGCCCCAGCATTTT.

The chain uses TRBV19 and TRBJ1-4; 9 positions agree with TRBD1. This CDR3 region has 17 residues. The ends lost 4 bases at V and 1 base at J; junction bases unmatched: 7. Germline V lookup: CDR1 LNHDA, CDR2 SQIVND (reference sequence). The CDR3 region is CASSRLDRGVTNEKLFF. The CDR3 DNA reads TGTGCCAGTAGTAGATTGGACAGGGGAGTAACTAATGAAAAACTGTTTTTT.

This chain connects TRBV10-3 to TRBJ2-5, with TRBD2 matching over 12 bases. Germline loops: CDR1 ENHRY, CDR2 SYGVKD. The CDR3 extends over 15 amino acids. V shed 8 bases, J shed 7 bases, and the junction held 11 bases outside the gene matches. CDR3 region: CAIANLAGGARTQYF. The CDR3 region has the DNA TGTGCCATCGCCAACCTAGCGGGAGGGGCCCGGACCCAGTACTTC.

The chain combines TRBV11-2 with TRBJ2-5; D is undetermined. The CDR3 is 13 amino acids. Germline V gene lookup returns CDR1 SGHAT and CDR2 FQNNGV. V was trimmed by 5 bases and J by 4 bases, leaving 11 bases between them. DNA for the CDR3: TGTGCCAGCAGCCTCGGAGTTGCAGAGACCCAGTACTTC. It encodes CASSLGVAETQYF.

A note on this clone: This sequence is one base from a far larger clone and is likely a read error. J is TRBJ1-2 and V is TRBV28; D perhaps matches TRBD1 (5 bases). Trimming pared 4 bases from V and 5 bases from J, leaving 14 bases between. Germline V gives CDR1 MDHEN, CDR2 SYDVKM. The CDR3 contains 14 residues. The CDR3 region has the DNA TGTGCCAGCAGTTCAACCAGACAGTGTTATGGCTACACCTTC. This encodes CASSSTRQCYGYTF.

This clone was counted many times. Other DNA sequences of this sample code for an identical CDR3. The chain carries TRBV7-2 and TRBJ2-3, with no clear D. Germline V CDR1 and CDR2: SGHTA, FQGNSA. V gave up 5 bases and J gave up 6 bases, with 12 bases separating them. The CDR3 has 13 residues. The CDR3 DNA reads TGTGCCAGCAGCCATTTCCCGGCGGATACGCAGTATTTT. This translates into CASSHFPADTQYF. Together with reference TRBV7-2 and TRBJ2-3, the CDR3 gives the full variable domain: GAGVSQSPSNKVTEKGKDVELRCDPISGHTALYWYRQSLGQGLEFLIYFQGNSAPDKSGLPSDRFSAERTGGSVSTLTIQRTQQEDSAVYLCASSHFPADTQYFGPGTRLTVL.

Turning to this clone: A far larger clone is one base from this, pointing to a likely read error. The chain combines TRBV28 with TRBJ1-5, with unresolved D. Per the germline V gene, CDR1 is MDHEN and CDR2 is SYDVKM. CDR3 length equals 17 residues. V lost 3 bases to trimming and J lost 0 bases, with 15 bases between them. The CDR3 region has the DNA TGTGCCAGCAGTTTTTCTATTCAGCAGCGTAGCAATCAGCCCCAGCATTTT. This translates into CASSFSIQQRSNQPQHF.

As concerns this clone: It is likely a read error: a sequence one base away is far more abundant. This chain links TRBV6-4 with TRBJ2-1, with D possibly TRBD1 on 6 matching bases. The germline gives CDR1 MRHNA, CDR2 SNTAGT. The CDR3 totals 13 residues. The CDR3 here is CASSDRDNNDQFF. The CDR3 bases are TGTGCCAGCAGTGACCGGGACAACAATGATCAGTTCTTC.

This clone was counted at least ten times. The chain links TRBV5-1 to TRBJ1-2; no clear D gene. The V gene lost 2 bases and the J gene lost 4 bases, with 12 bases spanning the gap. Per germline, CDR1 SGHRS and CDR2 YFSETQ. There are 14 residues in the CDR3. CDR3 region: CASSLIPSAYGYTF. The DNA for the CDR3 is TGCGCCAGCAGCTTAATACCCTCAGCCTATGGCTACACCTTC.